This TCR beta chain was retrieved from a study of cytomegalovirus exposure and HLA in healthy donors (dated by TCRdb to about 2017). With regard to the full study: According to an earlier analysis of several hundred of the donors, about 180 million T cells yielded 90 million to 130 million unique TCR beta sequences and less than 300 Gb of sequence data. About 320 gigabases of sequencing data and approximately 85 million unique TCR sequences were included in an early release covering several hundred HLA-typed donors. The genetic ancestry cluster associated with self-reported Caucasian donors included about 84% of the roughly 410 genotyped donors. The study was designed to test whether signatures of past pathogen exposure could be identified by cataloging public T cell receptors. Using immunosequencing, the study profiled T cell repertoires from around 680 subjects and related those repertoires to cytomegalovirus serostatus. Besides the first cohort of 666 subjects, a separate validation cohort made up of over 95 different subjects was used. The study combined high-throughput TCR immunosequencing, statistical association of individual TCRs with disease status, and machine learning to predict cytomegalovirus infection status. To study patterns of TCR occurrence, a later analysis re-analyzed previously published TCR beta repertoires from 600 to 750 donors and added high-resolution HLA genotyping. Rather than using new phenotypic data, the later analysis identified candidate immune exposures from TCR beta sequences and from how often those sequences occurred across donors. An earlier analysis of about 620 of the donors applied high-throughput TCR beta sequencing to assess whether each TCR beta V gene segment acted as functional or pseudogenic. Alongside the repertoire data, information on donor age, sex, ethnicity and CMV serostatus was compiled. In a later genetic analysis, genome-wide SNP genotypes for 398 of the 666 donors were used, and that subset was treated as a discovery cohort. All discovery cohort repertoires had been generated using a single sequencing platform. Both class I and class II loci were covered by HLA typing, at four-digit resolution. The number of typed donors differed by locus: about 620-630 for A, B, C, DRB1 and DQB1; 500 to 550 for DQA1; 600 to 610 for DPA1; and about 450 for DPB1. A few DR-DQ haplotypes were handled as single units for association and clustering because linkage in the cohort was strong. Among about 370 genotyped donors of the cohort, an average of approximately 240,000 unique TCR beta nucleotide sequences was sequenced per donor, of which 15% to 20% were non-productive.

Study-wide conclusions, independent of this receptor: Most CMV-associated TCR beta chains appeared to be HLA-restricted in a later analysis, and the HLA associations seemed to be driven largely by CMV exposure. Specific HLA alleles were associated with 15,000 to 20,000 TCR beta sequences at a false discovery rate of 0.05 in a later analysis. A later analysis reported that several top co-occurrence clusters appeared linked to parvovirus B19, influenza, CMV and Epstein-Barr virus. Linkage disequilibrium might explain the correlated functional status among segregating V segments, but an unknown experimental factor could not be excluded. Across donors, most TCR sequences were observed very rarely, whereas some public TCRs were present in many individuals. Roughly uniform sequencing depth across donors was assumed in presence/absence analyses, although this assumption may not hold. The only immune exposure information available for the cohort was CMV serostatus. HLA typing was unavailable for some donors at each locus, so association tests used only the typed subset. The classifier was reported to diagnose cytomegalovirus status with high specificity and sensitivity in both the original cohort and the validation cohort. In a later genetic analysis, fewer N-insertions in productive TCRs were reported among donors in an Asian-associated ancestry cluster than the roughly 700-donor mean. An earlier analysis of around 540 of the donors showed that most TCR beta V segments appeared in productive rearrangements either about 87% or about 30% of the time, which broadly matched IMGT annotations. The 87-base-pair reads could not distinguish some IMGT-functional V segments, including TRBV6-2 and TRBV6-3, so those segments were excluded. Approximately 16 rarely observed V segments, including chromosome 9 orphons, were excluded from the earlier analysis of approximately 500 of the donors because counts were too low. In a later genetic analysis, a missense DCLRE1C variant was associated with V-gene and J-gene trimming of TCR beta chains, and the association was replicated in an independent cohort. A cluster of highly shared sequence variants was judged likely to represent a technical artifact of the sequencing pipeline. In the study, some 160 TCR beta chains were listed as associated with cytomegalovirus. A later analysis found that TCR association rates varied across HLA loci, with DRB1 alleles showing the most associated TCRs and HLA-C alleles the fewest. This cohort had only TCR beta chains sequenced, and the lack of alpha or paired-chain data limited which features could be detected. A few of the identified cytomegalovirus-associated TCR beta chains were confirmed in vitro to be specific for cytomegalovirus antigens. A further reported finding was that TCR beta sequences accurately predicted the HLA-A and HLA-B alleles for most subjects in the first cohort. Assigning TCR associations to individual alleles was difficult when HLA alleles, especially DR and DQ, strongly co-occurred. It was suggested by the authors that the approach could potentially be generalized to other disease states and immunological phenotypes. In a later analysis, HLA-associated TCR beta chains showed more clonal expansion and lower generation probabilities than non-associated chains that were equally common.

On this clone: Its antigen is unknown.

Including the terminal cysteine and phenylalanine, the CDR3 comprises 14 residues. Only CDR3 DNA remains: 42 bases, in frame from the first base. Trimming leaves V shorter by 4 bases and J shorter by 6 bases, with the junction holding 6 bases beyond the gene matches. Looking up the germline V gene (reference sequence) yields CDR1 SEHNR and CDR2 FQNEAQ. Receptor libraries were prepared by the immunoSEQ multiplex PCR assay. For the multiplex PCR, a mixture combining 60 forward primers for TCR Vbeta segments and 13 reverse primers for TCR Jbeta segments was used. The CDR3 region of rearranged TCR beta genes was amplified from genomic DNA by a multiplex PCR assay. On the Illumina HiSeq System, the amplified TCR beta libraries were sequenced as 87-base-pair reads. The authors' analysis ran thus. In a later analysis, tens of millions of unique TCR beta chains were counted across the approximately 640 repertoires, and roughly 10 million of these chains were shared by at least two donors. A nearest-neighbor algorithm error-corrected the raw reads and collapsed the reads into unique sequences, merging closely related sequences to remove PCR and sequencing errors. V, D and J gene segments were assigned by aligning CDR3 sequences to IMGT reference sequences. For a sequence to be retained, a match of at least six nucleotides was required to both a V gene segment and a J gene segment. A rearrangement was called productive if the CDR3 had no stop codons and remained in frame with V and J, and every other rearrangement was called non-productive. CDR3 was defined according to IMGT convention as the region running from the second conserved V-encoded cysteine to the conserved J-encoded phenylalanine. In an earlier analysis of approximately 590 of the donors, sequences lacking an unambiguous match to a single V gene segment were excluded. In an earlier analysis of several hundred of the donors, V segments were called functional above 56.7% productive rearrangements and were called segregating when the between-donor standard deviation exceeded 5%. A statistical classification framework was developed to diagnose cytomegalovirus status using the catalog of TCR beta chain sequences. V and J gene assignment, in a later analysis, came from comparing TCR nucleotide sequences with IMGT/GENE-DB human TR gene sequences. In a later analysis, CDR3 sequences and most-parsimonious VDJ recombination scenarios were assigned using the TCRdist pipeline. A later analysis defined each TCR beta chain by its CDR3 amino acid sequence plus V-gene family, and excluded reads lacking a unique V-gene family. As a way to deal with suspected cross-contamination and a sequencing artifact, a later analysis dropped over 550 nucleotide sequences that were highly shared and had low generation probability. In a later analysis, a clonal expansion index for each public chain was calculated from normalized within-repertoire ranks of inferred template counts. Generation probabilities in a later analysis came from a VDJ recombination model fitted to out-of-frame rearrangements, and those results were checked against IGoR. In a later analysis, TCR-TCR, TCR-HLA and TCR-CMV co-occurrence was scored with hypergeometric tests, and a repertoire-size bias correction was applied to TCR pairs. A later analysis estimated false discovery rates by permuting HLA or CMV assignments 20 times. In a later analysis, co-occurring TCRs were grouped using DBSCAN, and TCRdist sequence similarity was added for clustering within HLA-allele-positive subsets. Repertoires with fewer than 30,000 or more than 120,000 public chains were left out of co-occurrence clustering, as were five repertoires with anomalous nucleotide sharing. As stored in TCRdb, this immuneACCESS dataset retains in-frame rearrangements with V and J assigned. A fraction of the clones does not appear; measured against another copy, unresolved V genes explain less than half of the discrepancy, and the remainder lacks a known reason. Clone size and the V and J calls come from that table; the DNA yielded D and trimming. The table of this sample itemizes approximately 79,000 clones. The ten largest clones add up to about 0.83% of the sample.

The cohort comprised approximately 700 healthy bone marrow donors. All cohort members were sampled while nominally healthy, although unrecorded immune exposures were likely present. The donor was CMV seronegative and belonged to the group of 352 seronegative cohort members. Each donor provided a peripheral blood sample, and peripheral blood mononuclear cells were used for TCR beta sequencing. Genomic DNA extraction from the blood cell samples was performed with the Qiagen DNeasy Blood Extraction Kit. Material: PBMCs. This clonotype originated in a boy younger than 18 in good health and CMV-seronegative. The V and J segments used are TRBV7-9 and TRBJ1-2, with 9 bases matching TRBD1. The DNA sequence follows: TGTGCCAGCAGCTCCTGGACAGGGGAAGATGGCTACACCTTC. It translates to CASSSWTGEDGYTF. Supplemented by the reference TRBV7-9 and TRBJ1-2 proteins around the CDR3, the complete variable domain is DTGVSQNPRHKITKRGQNVTFRCDPISEHNRLYWYRQTLGQGPEFLTYFQNEAQLEKSRLLSDRFSAERPKGSFSTLEIQRTEQGDSAMYLCASSSWTGEDGYTFGSGTRLTVV.